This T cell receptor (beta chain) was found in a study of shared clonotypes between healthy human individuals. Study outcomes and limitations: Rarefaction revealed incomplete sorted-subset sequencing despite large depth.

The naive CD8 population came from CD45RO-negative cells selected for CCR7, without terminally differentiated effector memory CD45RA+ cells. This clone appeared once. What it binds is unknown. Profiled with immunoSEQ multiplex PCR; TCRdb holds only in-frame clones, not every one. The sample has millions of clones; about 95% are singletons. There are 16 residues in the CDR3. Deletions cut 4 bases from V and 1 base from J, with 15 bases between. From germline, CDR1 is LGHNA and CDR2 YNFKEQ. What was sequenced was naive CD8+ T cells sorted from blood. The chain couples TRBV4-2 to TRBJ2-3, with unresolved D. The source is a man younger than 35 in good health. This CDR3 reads CASSLTHASGTDTQYF. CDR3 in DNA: TGTGCCAGCAGCCTTACTCATGCGAGTGGCACAGATACGCAGTATTTT.